This TCR beta chain was retrieved from a study of blood T cell repertoires in COVID-19. Whole-study context: Both acute and convalescent COVID-19 samples were obtained from the United States, Italy and Spain. The analysed material was cDNA or gDNA that came from T cells, B-cell-depleted T cells, or PBMCs.

Original data processing: Counts of nucleated cells, estimated from reference gene primer amplification, were obtained. Some clones are missing from TCRdb's copy, which holds only in-frame ones; the method was immunoSEQ multiplex PCR. Clone size and V and J calls were adopted from that table, with D and trimming inferred from the DNA. Of a few hundred thousand clones listed, roughly 90% were seen once; the top ten hold roughly 2.2%. This clone was counted once. Unmatched junction bases numbered 8, after V lost 3 bases and J lost 5 bases. CDR1 and CDR2 from the germline V gene are KGHDR and SFDVKD. The CDR3 extends over 16 amino acids.

The chain joins TRBV24-1 to TRBJ2-3; 9 bases are a match to TRBD2. Sequences were obtained from peripheral blood. This clonotype was obtained from a man aged 45 to 65 with acute or convalescent COVID-19. The CDR3 bases are TGTGCCACCAGTGATGTTGGCGGGGGGGCCGTAGATACGCAGTATTTT. Protein sequence: CATSDVGGGAVDTQYF.